Shown below are 9 T cell receptor beta chains from a single sample sequenced in a study of beta chain features in type 1 diabetes. Expressed TCRB transcripts got sequenced, as all isolated RNA was reverse transcribed. Clones were read by immunoSEQ multiplex PCR, and TCRdb kept only the in-frame ones, dropping some. The table shows approximately 160,000 clones, with approximately 9.1% occurring only once. Sequenced material: central memory CD4+ T cells from blood. Receptors were obtained from a young woman in good health.

This chain joins TRBV5-6 and TRBJ1-1, with a tentative D call TRBD1 (6 bases). The CDR3 loop spans 13 amino acids. The germline V gene has CDR1 SGHDT and CDR2 YYEEEE. V was cut by 0 bases and J by 7 bases, with 10 bases left in between. The CDR3 region is CASSLEGGGEAFF. CDR3 in DNA: TGTGCCAGCAGCTTGGAGGGGGGGGGTGAAGCTTTCTTT.

The genes are TRBV30 and TRBJ1-1; D is unclear. V was trimmed by 5 bases and J by 0 bases, leaving 10 bases between them. This CDR3 region has 13 residues. CDR1 is GTSNPN, CDR2 SVGIG, per germline (reference sequence). CDR3 DNA: TGTGCCTGGGGCAGGCTTGTGAACACTGAAGCTTTCTTT. Amino acid sequence: CAWGRLVNTEAFF. The full variable domain, its missing parts supplied by reference TRBV30 and TRBJ1-1, is SQTIHQWPATLVQPVGSPLSLECTVEGTSNPNLYWYRQAAGRGLQLLFYSVGIGQISSEVPQNLSASRPQDRQFILSSKKLLLSDSGFYLCAWGRLVNTEAFFGQGTRLTVV.

The sample holds a few counts of this clone. The chain uses TRBV7-2 and TRBJ2-3; tentatively, D is TRBD1 (6 bases). Between the trimmed V and J ends, which lost 4 bases and 4 bases, there was a span of 21 bases. The CDR3 length is 17 residues. Germline CDR1 and CDR2: SGHTA and FQGNSA. The CDR3 DNA reads as TGTGCCAGCAGCTCGTCCCTTTGGGCTGGGGGCGCAGATACGCAGTATTTT. Residues: CASSSSLWAGGADTQYF.

V is TRBV6-5 and J is TRBJ1-6; D may be TRBD1 (6 bases). The germline V and J ends were trimmed by 5 bases and 5 bases, with 13 bases remaining between them. Germline CDR1 MNHEY, CDR2 SVGAGI. The CDR3 spans 15 residues. The CDR3 DNA follows: TGTGCCAGCAGTAGGGGAGGGGGAAATAATTCACCCCTCCACTTT. Translated, it gives CASSRGGGNNSPLHF.

The chain carries TRBV11-3 and TRBJ2-1; 10 bases are shared with TRBD2. The V segment lost 6 bases and the J segment 7 bases; nucleotides outside the gene matches: 9. Germline CDR1 and CDR2: SGHNT and YENEEA. The CDR3 is 15 residues long. The CDR3 nucleotides are TGTGCCAGCAGGCAACCGGGACTAGCGACGAATGAGCAGTTCTTC. Translated: CASRQPGLATNEQFF.

This clone has more than one count but fewer than ten. The chain recombines TRBV6-6 with TRBJ1-3; 8 bases map to TRBD1. This CDR3 region has 15 residues. Germline CDR1 reads MNHNY; CDR2 reads SVGAGI (reference sequence). V was clipped by 6 bases and J by 1 base; unmatched bases: 5. The CDR3 bases are TGTGCCAGCAGCCCTGACAGGGGATCTGGAAACACCATATATTTT. Its translation: CASSPDRGSGNTIYF.

J is TRBJ2-5 and V is TRBV18; no reliable D call. This CDR3 has 15 residues. CDR1 is KGHSH, CDR2 LQKENI, per germline. V dropped 4 bases and J dropped 1 base, with 13 bases sitting between them. The CDR3 DNA reads as TGTGCCAGCTCACGTGCATCAGGTTTCCAAGAGACCCAGTACTTC. Translated, it gives CASSRASGFQETQYF.

This clone has more than one count but fewer than ten. The rearrangement links TRBV5-1 to TRBJ2-1; 8 nucleotides line up with TRBD2. The germline V gene has CDR1 SGHRS and CDR2 YFSETQ. J lost 5 bases, V lost 7 bases, and 11 bases had no gene match. CDR3 size: 15 residues. The DNA of the CDR3 is TGCGCCAGCGCGCCACTAGCGGAATTAAACAATGAGCAGTTCTTC. This sequence encodes CASAPLAELNNEQFF.

This clone was detected only a few times. V usage is TRBV4-1 and J usage is TRBJ1-5, with 11 bases fitting TRBD1. V shed 4 bases, J shed 4 bases, and the junction held 12 bases outside the gene matches. Germline CDR1 MGHRA, CDR2 YSYEKL. The CDR3 is made up of 18 amino acids. The chain's CDR3 is CASSPGQGATGWNQPQHF. Here the CDR3 DNA reads TGCGCCAGCAGCCCAGGACAGGGGGCGACTGGGTGGAATCAGCCCCAGCATTTT.